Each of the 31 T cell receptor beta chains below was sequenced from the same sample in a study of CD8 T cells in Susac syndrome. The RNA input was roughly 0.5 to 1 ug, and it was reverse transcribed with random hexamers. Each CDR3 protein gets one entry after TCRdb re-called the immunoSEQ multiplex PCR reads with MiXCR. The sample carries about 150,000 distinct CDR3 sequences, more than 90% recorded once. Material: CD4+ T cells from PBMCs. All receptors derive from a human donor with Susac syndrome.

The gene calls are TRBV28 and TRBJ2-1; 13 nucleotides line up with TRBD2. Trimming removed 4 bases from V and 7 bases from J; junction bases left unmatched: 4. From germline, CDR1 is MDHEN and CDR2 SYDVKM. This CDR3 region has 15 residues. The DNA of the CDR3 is TGTGCCAGCAGTTCTCCGGGACTAGCGGGGAATGAGCAGTTCTTC. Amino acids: CASSSPGLAGNEQFF.

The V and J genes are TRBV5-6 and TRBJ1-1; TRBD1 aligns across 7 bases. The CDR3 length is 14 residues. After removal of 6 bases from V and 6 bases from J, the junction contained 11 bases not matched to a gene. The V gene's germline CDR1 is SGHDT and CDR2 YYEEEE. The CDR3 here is CASNSLGTDAEAFF. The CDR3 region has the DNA TGTGCCAGCAACTCCCTGGGGACAGACGCTGAAGCTTTCTTT.

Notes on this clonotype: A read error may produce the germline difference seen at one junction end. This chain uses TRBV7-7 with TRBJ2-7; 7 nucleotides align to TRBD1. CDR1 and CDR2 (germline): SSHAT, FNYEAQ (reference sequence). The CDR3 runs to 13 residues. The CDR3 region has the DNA TGTGCTAGCAGCTTAGACAGGGAAAACGAGCAGTACTTC. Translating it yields CASSLDRENEQYF.

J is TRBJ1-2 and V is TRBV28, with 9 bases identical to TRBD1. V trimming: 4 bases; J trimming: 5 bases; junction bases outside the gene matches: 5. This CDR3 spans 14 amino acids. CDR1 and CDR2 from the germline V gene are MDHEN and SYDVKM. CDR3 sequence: CASSSSQGAYGYTF. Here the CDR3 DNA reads TGTGCCAGCAGTTCGTCACAGGGGGCGTATGGCTACACCTTC.

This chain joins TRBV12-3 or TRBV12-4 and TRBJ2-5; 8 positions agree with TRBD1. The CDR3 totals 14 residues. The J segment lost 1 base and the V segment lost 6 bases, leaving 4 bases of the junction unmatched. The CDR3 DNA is TGTGCCAGCAGCCCCGGACAGGGCCAAGAGACCCAGTACTTC. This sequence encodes CASSPGQGQETQYF.

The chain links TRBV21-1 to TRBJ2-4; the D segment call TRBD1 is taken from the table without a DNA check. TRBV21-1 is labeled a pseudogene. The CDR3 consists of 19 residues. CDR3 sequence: CASTRKGTGTGKAKNIQYF. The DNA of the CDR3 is TGTGCCAGCACCAGAAAGGGTACCGGGACAGGGAAGGCCAAAAACATTCAGTACTTC.

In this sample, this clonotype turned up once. CDR3 residues: CASIPYEQYF. The DNA of the CDR3 is TGTGCCAGCATTCCCTACGAGCAGTACTTC. The rearrangement uses TRBV21-1 and TRBJ2-7. TRBV21-1 corresponds to a pseudogene. This CDR3 is built from 10 residues.

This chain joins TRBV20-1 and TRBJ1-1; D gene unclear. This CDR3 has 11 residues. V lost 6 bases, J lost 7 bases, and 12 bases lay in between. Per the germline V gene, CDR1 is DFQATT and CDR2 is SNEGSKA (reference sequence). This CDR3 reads CSAPRTLEAFF. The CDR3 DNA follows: TGCAGTGCCCCTAGGACGCTTGAAGCTTTCTTT.

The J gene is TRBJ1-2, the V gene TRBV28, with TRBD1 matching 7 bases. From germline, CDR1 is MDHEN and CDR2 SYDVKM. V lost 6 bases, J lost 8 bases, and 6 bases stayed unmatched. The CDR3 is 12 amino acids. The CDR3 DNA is TGTGCCAGCAGAGGGACAGTCCTCGGCTACACCTTC. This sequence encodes CASRGTVLGYTF.

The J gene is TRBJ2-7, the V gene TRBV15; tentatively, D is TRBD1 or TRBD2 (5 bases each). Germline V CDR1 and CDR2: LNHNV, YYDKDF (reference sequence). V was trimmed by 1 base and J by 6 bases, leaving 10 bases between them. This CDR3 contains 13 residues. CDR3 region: CATSRGGGVEQYF. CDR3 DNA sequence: TGTGCCACCAGCAGAGGTGGGGGTGTCGAGCAGTACTTC.

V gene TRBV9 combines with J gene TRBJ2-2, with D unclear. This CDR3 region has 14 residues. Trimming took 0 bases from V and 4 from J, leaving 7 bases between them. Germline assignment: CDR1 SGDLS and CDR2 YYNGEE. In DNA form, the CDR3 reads TGTGCCAGCAGCGTAGTCACGGGCACCGGGGAGCTGTTTTTT. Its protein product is CASSVVTGTGELFF. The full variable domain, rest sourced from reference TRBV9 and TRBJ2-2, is DSGVTQTPKHLITATGQRVTLRCSPRSGDLSVYWYQQSLDQGLQFLIQYYNGEERAKGNILERFSAQQFPDLHSELNLSSLELGDSALYFCASSVVTGTGELFFGEGSRLTVL.

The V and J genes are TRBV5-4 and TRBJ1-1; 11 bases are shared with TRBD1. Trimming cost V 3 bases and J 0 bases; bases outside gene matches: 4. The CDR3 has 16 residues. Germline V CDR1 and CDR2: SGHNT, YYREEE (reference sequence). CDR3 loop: CASSYRDRGLNTEAFF. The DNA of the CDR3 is TGTGCCAGCAGCTACCGGGACAGGGGGTTGAACACTGAAGCTTTCTTT.

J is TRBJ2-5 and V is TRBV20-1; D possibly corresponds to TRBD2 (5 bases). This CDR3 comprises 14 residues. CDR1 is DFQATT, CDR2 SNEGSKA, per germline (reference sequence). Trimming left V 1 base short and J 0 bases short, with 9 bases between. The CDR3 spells CSARGGWYQETQYF. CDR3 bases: TGCAGTGCTAGAGGCGGGTGGTACCAAGAGACCCAGTACTTC.

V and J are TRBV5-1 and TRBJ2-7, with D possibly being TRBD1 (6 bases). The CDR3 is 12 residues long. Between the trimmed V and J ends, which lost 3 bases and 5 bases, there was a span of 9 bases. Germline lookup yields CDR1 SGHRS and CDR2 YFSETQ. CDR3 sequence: CASSSGDNEQYF. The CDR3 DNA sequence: TGCGCCAGCAGCTCCGGGGACAACGAGCAGTACTTC.

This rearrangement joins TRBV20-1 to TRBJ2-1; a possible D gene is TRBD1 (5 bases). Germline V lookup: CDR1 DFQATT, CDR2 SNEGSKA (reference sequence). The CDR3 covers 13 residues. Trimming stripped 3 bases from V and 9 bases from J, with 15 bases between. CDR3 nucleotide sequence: TGCAGTGCTAGTCAGGGCCCCGCCAGTGAGCAGTTCTTC. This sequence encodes CSASQGPASEQFF.

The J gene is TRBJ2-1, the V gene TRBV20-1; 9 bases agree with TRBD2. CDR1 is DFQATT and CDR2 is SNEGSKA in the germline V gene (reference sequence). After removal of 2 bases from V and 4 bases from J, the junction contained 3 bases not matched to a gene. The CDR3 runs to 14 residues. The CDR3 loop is CSARRLAGYNEQFF. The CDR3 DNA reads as TGCAGTGCTAGACGGCTAGCGGGGTACAATGAGCAGTTCTTC.

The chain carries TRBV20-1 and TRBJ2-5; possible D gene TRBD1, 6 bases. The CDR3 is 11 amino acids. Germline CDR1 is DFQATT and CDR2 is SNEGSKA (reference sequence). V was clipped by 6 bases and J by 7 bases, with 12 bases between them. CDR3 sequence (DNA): TGCAGTGCCCCGTGGGGGCGGACCCAGTACTTC. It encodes CSAPWGRTQYF.

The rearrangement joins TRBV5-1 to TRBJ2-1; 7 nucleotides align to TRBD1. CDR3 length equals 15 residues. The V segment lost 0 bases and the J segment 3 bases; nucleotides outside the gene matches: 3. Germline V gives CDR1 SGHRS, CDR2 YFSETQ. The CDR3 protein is CASSLAGQDYNEQFF. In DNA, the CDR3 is TGCGCCAGCAGCTTGGCCGGACAGGACTACAATGAGCAGTTCTTC. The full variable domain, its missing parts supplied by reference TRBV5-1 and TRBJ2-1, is KAGVTQTPRYLIKTRGQQVTLSCSPISGHRSVSWYQQTPGQGLQFLFEYFSETQRNKGNFPGRFSGRQFSNSRSEMNVSTLELGDSALYLCASSLAGQDYNEQFFGPGTRLTVL.

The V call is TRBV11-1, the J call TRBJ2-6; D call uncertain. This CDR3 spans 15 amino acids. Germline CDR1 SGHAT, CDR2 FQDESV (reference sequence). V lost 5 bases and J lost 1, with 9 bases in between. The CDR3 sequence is CASSRTDSGANVLTF. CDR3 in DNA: TGTGCCAGCAGCCGGACGGATTCTGGGGCCAACGTCCTGACTTTC.

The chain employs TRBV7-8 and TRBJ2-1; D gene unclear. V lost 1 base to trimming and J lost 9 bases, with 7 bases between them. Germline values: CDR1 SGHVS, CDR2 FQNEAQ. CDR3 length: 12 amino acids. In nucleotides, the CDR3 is TGTGCCAGCAGCTTAGATGTTGGTGAGCAGTTCTTC. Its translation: CASSLDVGEQFF.

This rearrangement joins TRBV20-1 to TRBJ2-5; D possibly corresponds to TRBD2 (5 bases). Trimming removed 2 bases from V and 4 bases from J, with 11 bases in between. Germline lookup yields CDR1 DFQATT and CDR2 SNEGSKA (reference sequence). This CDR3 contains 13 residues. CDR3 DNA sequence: TGCAGTGCTAGACGGAACGGGGTAGAGACCCAGTACTTC. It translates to CSARRNGVETQYF.

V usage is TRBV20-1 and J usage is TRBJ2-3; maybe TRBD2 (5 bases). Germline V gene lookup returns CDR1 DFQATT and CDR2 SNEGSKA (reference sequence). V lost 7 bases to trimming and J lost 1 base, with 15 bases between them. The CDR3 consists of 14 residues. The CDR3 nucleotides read TGCAGTGGCACGACTGCCGGGGGCACAGATACGCAGTATTTT. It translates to CSGTTAGGTDTQYF.

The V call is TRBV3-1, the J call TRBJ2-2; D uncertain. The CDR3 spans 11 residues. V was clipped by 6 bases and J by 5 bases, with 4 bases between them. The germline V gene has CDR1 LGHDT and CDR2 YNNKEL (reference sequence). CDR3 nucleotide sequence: TGTGCCAGCAGTATGACCGGGGAGCTGTTTTTT. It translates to CASSMTGELFF.

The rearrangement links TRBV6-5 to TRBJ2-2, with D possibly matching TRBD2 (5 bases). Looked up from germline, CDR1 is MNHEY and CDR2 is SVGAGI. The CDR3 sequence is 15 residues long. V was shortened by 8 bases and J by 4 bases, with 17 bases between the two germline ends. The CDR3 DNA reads TGTGCCAGCGGAGGTACAAGGGATTTCACCGGGGAGCTGTTTTTT. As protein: CASGGTRDFTGELFF.

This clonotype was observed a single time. The CDR3 reads CASSPPGNTGELFF. The CDR3 DNA sequence: TGTGCCAGCTCACCGCCGGGAAACACCGGGGAGCTGTTTTTT. V usage is TRBV18 and J usage is TRBJ2-2; D may be TRBD2 (5 bases). V lost 3 bases and J lost 2, with 7 bases in between. Germline loops: CDR1 KGHSH, CDR2 LQKENI. The CDR3 covers 14 residues. The variable domain in full, completed from reference TRBV18 and TRBJ2-2, reads NAGVMQNPRHLVRRRGQEARLRCSPMKGHSHVYWYRQLPEEGLKFMVYLQKENIIDESGMPKERFSAEFPKEGPSILRIQQVVRGDSAAYFCASSPPGNTGELFFGEGSRLTVL.

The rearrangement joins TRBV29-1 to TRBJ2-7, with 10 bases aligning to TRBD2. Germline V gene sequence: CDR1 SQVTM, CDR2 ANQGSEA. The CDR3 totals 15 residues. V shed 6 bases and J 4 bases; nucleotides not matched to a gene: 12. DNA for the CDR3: TGCAGCGTCCCTGGGCCTAGCGGGAGTTCTTACGAGCAGTACTTC. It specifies CSVPGPSGSSYEQYF.

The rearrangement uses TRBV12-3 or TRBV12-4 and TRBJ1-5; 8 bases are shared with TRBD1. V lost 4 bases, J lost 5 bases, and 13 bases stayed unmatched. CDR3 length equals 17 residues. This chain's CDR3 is CASSSGTGTGRYQPQHF. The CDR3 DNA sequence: TGTGCCAGCAGTTCCGGGACAGGCACCGGGAGGTATCAGCCCCAGCATTTT.

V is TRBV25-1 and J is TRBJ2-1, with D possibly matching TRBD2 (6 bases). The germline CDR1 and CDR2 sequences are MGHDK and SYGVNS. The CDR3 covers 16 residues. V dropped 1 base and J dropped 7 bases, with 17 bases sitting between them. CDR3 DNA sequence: TGTGCCAGCAGTGAATTAGTTGGCAGGAGGGAGAATGAGCAGTTCTTC. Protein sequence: CASSELVGRRENEQFF.

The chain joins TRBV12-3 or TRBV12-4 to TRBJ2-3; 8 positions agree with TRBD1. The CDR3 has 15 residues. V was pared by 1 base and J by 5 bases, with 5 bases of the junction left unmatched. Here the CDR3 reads CASSLVLTGGDTQYF. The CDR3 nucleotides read TGTGCCAGCAGTTTAGTTCTAACAGGGGGAGATACGCAGTATTTT.

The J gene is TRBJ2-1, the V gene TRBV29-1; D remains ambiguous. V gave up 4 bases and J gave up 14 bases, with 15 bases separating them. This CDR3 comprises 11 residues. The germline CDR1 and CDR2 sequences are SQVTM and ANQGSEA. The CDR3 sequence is CSVVLVSVKFF. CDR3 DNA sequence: TGCAGCGTTGTGTTGGTGTCGGTCAAGTTCTTC.

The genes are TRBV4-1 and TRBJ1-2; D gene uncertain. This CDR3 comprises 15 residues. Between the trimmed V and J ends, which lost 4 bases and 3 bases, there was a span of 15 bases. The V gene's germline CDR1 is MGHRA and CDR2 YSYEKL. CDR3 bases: TGCGCCAGCAGCCCAACTCCAGTGGGAGACTATGGCTACACCTTC. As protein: CASSPTPVGDYGYTF.